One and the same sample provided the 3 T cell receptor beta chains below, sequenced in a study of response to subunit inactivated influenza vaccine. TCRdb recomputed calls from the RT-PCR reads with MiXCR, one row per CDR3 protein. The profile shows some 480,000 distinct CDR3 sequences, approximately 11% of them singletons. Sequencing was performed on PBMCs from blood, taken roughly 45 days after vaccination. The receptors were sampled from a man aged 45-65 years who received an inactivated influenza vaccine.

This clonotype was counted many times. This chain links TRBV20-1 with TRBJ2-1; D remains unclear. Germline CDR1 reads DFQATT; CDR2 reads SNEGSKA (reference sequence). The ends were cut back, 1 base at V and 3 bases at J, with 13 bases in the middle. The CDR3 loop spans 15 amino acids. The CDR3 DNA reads TGCAGTGCTAGAGGGACCTTGGGGTACTACAATGAGCAGTTCTTC. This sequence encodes CSARGTLGYYNEQFF.

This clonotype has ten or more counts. The CDR3 loop reads CASSLGVLNTEAFF. The DNA for the CDR3 is TGTGCCAGCAGCTTAGGGGTGTTGAACACTGAAGCTTTCTTT. This chain connects TRBV7-2 to TRBJ1-1, with D hard to call. CDR1 and CDR2 (germline): SGHTA, FQGNSA. The CDR3 is 14 amino acids. Trimming removed 1 base at V and 0 bases at J, with 6 bases between.

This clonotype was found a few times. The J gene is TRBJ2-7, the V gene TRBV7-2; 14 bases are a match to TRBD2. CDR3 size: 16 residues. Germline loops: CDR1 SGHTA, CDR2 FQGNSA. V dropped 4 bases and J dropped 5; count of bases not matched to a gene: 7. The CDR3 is CASSSRGLAGVHEQYF. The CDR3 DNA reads TGTGCCAGCAGCTCAAGGGGACTAGCGGGAGTCCACGAGCAGTACTTC. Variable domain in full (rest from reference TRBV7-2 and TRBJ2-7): GAGVSQSPSNKVTEKGKDVELRCDPISGHTALYWYRQSLGQGLEFLIYFQGNSAPDKSGLPSDRFSAERTGGSVSTLTIQRTQQEDSAVYLCASSSRGLAGVHEQYFGPGTRLTVT.